This T cell receptor (beta chain) was profiled in a study of Graves' ophthalmopathy and Graves' hyperthyroidism. Between the trimmed V and J ends, which lost 1 base and 4 bases, there was a span of 4 bases. CDR3 size: 12 residues. Germline-derived CDR1 and CDR2 are LNHDA and SQIVND (reference sequence). Ophthalmopathy donors were characterized by moderate-to-severe activity, CAS of at least 3, NOSPECS of at least 4, and duration under 3 months. Worth noting for this clonotype: Its antigen remains unidentified.

TCR beta CDR3 regions were amplified from RNA transcripts. After a first-round RT-PCR with HTBI primers, a second-round multiplex PCR was run. MiXCR, applied by TCRdb to the multiplex PCR reads, yields one record per CDR3 protein. The profile shows about 210,000 distinct CDR3 sequences, 25% to 35% of them singletons. Findings and caveats of the study: From stable hyperthyroidism, ophthalmopathy was separated by a 13-signature model with 87.88% sensitivity and less than 83% specificity. The model achieved about 70% sensitivity and 72% to 85% specificity for ophthalmopathy progression. Blood also harbored most expanded thyroid clonotypes above 0.001 frequency.

The origin of this receptor is a man between 45 and 60 years old with Graves' ophthalmopathy. The rearrangement uses TRBV19 and TRBJ2-5; D unresolved. Material for sequencing was peripheral blood. The CDR3 sequence: CASSIAGETQYF. As DNA, the CDR3 is TGTGCCAGTAGTATAGCTGGAGAGACCCAGTACTTC.